These T cell receptor beta chains were read from a single sample in a study of Graves' ophthalmopathy and Graves' hyperthyroidism. TCRdb fed the multiplex PCR reads into MiXCR, producing one record per CDR3 protein. Among 400,000 to 450,000 distinct CDR3 sequences listed, more than 20% were seen once. Input material: peripheral blood. The receptors here all came from a woman between 18 and 29 years old with stable Graves' hyperthyroidism. The CDR3 runs from the conserved cysteine through the conserved F or W.

CDR3 length,J gene,V gene,CDR3 protein
14,TRBJ2-4,TRBV5-1,CASSLGARGNIKYF
17,TRBJ1-5,TRBV28,CASSLPHRVGLYQPQHF
15,TRBJ2-5,TRBV10-1,CASSESRQGMETQYF
11,TRBJ1-2,TRBV2,CASSSTYGYTF
15,TRBJ1-2,TRBV7-9,CASSYPGQGGDGYTF
14,TRBJ1-1,TRBV12-3/TRBV12-4,CASSVTGGRAEAFF
13,TRBJ2-7,TRBV27,CASSFKVPYEQYF
14,TRBJ2-7,TRBV10-3,CAISESDRANEQYF
15,TRBJ2-7,TRBV25-1,CASSESSTNSYEQYF
16,TRBJ1-5,TRBV28,CASSPHGQGGNQPQHF
13,TRBJ1-1,TRBV7-3,CASSPGWNTEAFF
13,TRBJ2-5,TRBV6-2/TRBV6-3,CASSYVRGETQYF
14,TRBJ2-5,TRBV11-2,CASSLVIRGETQYF
14,TRBJ1-1,TRBV12-3/TRBV12-4,CASSLGDADTEAFF
14,TRBJ1-3,TRBV6-1,CASQNDGGGNTIYF
15,TRBJ2-2,TRBV28,CASRPGLASSGELFF
13,TRBJ1-1,TRBV20-1,CSAAQKTTLGAFF
15,TRBJ1-3,TRBV25-1,CASSEPVDSGNTIYF
14,TRBJ2-7,TRBV28,CASRSSGRADEQYF
14,TRBJ1-1,TRBV27,CASTPGGSNTEAFF
15,TRBJ1-5,TRBV7-2,CASSLAPGGSQPQHF
17,TRBJ2-7,TRBV27,CASSLTLDRRHSYEQYF
13,TRBJ1-6,TRBV30,CAWRGLGSSPLHF
17,TRBJ1-5,TRBV10-1,CASSPPKGQGGNQPQHF
12,TRBJ1-1,TRBV30,CAWSDIRTEAFF
15,TRBJ2-2,TRBV27,CASSLYGSVTGELFF
15,TRBJ2-7,TRBV6-1,CASTEGVGSSYEQYF
14,TRBJ1-2,TRBV7-8,CASSLAHTPKGYTF
15,TRBJ2-2,TRBV24-1,CATSDQSLPRRELFF
14,TRBJ1-3,TRBV2,CASRIPESGNTIYF
19,TRBJ2-4,TRBV4-1,CASSQDYRLAGYGGNIQYF
13,TRBJ1-1,TRBV2,CATFGQMNTEAFF
15,TRBJ1-3,TRBV2,CASSPNRGTGNTIYF
12,TRBJ1-6,TRBV4-1,CASSQDFTPLHF
15,TRBJ2-5,TRBV25-1,CASSGAGGGQETQYF
15,TRBJ2-2,TRBV5-8,CASSLVTGRTGELFF
16,TRBJ2-5,TRBV7-9,CASSSRDRGRWETQYF